This T cell receptor beta chain was identified in a study of cytomegalovirus exposure and HLA in healthy donors. V lost 0 bases and J lost 7; bases outside the gene matches: 7. Germline CDR1 is MNHEY and CDR2 is SVGAGI. The CDR3 is 15 residues long. This clone was seen a handful of times. PCR used 60 Vbeta primers and 13 Jbeta primers. Profiling relied on immunoSEQ multiplex PCR, and the TCRdb table lists in-frame clones only, not all of them. This table holds around 85,000 clones, less than 85% found once. V and J are TRBV6-5 and TRBJ1-2; 8 bases are a match to TRBD1. The sequenced sample consisted of PBMCs. This TCR was recovered from a man aged 60-69 years in good health and CMV-seronegative. Here the CDR3 reads CASSYSRTGYFGYTF. The CDR3 DNA sequence: TGTGCCAGCAGTTACTCGAGGACAGGGTACTTTGGCTACACCTTC.